This TCR beta chain is from a study of high-grade serous ovarian cancer treatment subgroups. After removal of 5 bases from V and 6 bases from J, the junction contained 10 bases not matched to a gene. The CDR3 has 15 amino acids. CDR1 and CDR2 (germline): WNHNN, SYGVQD (reference sequence). This table comes from immunoSEQ multiplex PCR, and its TCRdb copy is limited to in-frame clones, with some not included. The sample includes about 9,000 clones, about two thirds of them seen just once. The tumor samples were collected prior to definitive surgery or chemotherapy. The chain joins TRBV10-1 to TRBJ2-1, with 7 bases matching TRBD1. Sequences were obtained from tumor tissue. The clonotype originates from a human donor with high-grade serous ovarian cancer. The DNA of the CDR3 is TGCGCCAGCAGTTTGACAGGGTCCCCGACCAATGAGCAGTTCTTC. Amino acid sequence: CASSLTGSPTNEQFF.